One sample yielded the 6 T cell receptor beta chains listed below, sequenced in a study of CD8+CD57+ T cells in acquired aplastic anemia. Genomic DNA was employed as the template in profiling TCR beta VDJ and CDR3. TCRdb used MiXCR to reprocess the reads, holding one entry per CDR3 protein. Of a few hundred thousand distinct CDR3 sequences in the sample, 45% to 70% were seen once. The sample consisted of sorted CD4+, CD8+, or CD8+CD57+ T cells (not recorded which) from PBMCs. Receptor source: a human donor with severe aplastic anemia or a healthy control (not recorded which).

Note on this clonotype: A junction end diverges from the germline sequence, so it may reflect a read error. The rearrangement uses TRBV7-8 and TRBJ1-5; D is possibly TRBD1 (5 bases). CDR3 length equals 14 residues. Germline lookup yields CDR1 SGHVS and CDR2 FQNEAQ. Written as DNA, the CDR3 is TGTGCCAGCAGGTTAGGGGCTAGCAATCAGCCCCAGCATTTT. As protein: CASRLGASNQPQHF.

As for this clonotype: The DNA is left out, because the CDR3 cannot be placed on it with certainty; the CDR3 is given as TCRdb lists it. The V call is TRBV7-2, the J call TRBJ2-7; the DNA was not used to check the table's D call, TRBD2. The germline V gene has CDR1 SGHTA and CDR2 FQGNSA. The CDR3 is 22 amino acids in total, end residues counted. The chain's CDR3 is CASSFYICSARDRLAGGFEQYF.

The sample holds a few counts of this clonotype. The rearrangement joins TRBV20-1 to TRBJ2-7; no clear D. Per the germline V gene, CDR1 is DFQATT and CDR2 is SNEGSKA (reference sequence). Trimming took 3 bases from V and 1 from J, leaving 4 bases between them. The CDR3 has 11 residues. The CDR3: CSASGSYEQYF. The CDR3 DNA is TGCAGTGCTAGCGGATCCTACGAGCAGTACTTC.

The chain links TRBV7-9 to TRBJ2-2; D is unclear. Germline V lookup: CDR1 SEHNR, CDR2 FQNEAQ (reference sequence). V dropped 5 bases and J dropped 2 bases, with 12 bases sitting between them. The CDR3 is 15 residues long. The CDR3 bases are TGTGCCAGCAGCGCGTACGGTGGAAACACCGGGGAGCTGTTTTTT. Residues: CASSAYGGNTGELFF.

This clonotype was seen many times. V and J are TRBV9 and TRBJ1-1, with a tentative D call TRBD1 (5 bases). This CDR3 region has 13 residues. Germline loops: CDR1 SGDLS, CDR2 YYNGEE. Trimming removed 0 bases from V and 4 bases from J, with 7 bases in between. The CDR3, as DNA: TGTGCCAGCAGCGTAGGTAGGGGCACTGAAGCTTTCTTT. Residues: CASSVGRGTEAFF. Full variable domain (outside the CDR3, taken from reference TRBV9 and TRBJ1-1): DSGVTQTPKHLITATGQRVTLRCSPRSGDLSVYWYQQSLDQGLQFLIQYYNGEERAKGNILERFSAQQFPDLHSELNLSSLELGDSALYFCASSVGRGTEAFFGQGTRLTVV.

V is TRBV30 and J is TRBJ1-2; 9 bases fit TRBD1. This CDR3 is built from 15 residues. V dropped 2 bases and J dropped 7; count of bases not matched to a gene: 11. From germline, CDR1 is GTSNPN and CDR2 SVGIG (reference sequence). The CDR3, as DNA: TGTGCCTGGAGTCCGGGGACAGGGCCCAACCGTGGCTACACCTTC. Residues: CAWSPGTGPNRGYTF.